This T cell receptor beta chain was sequenced during a study of post-analysis software for immune sequencing data. Study-wide results and caveats: TRBV5-6, TRBV5-1 and TRBV20-1 were among roughly five TRBV segments more frequent in patients than controls.

This clonotype came up a few times. The antigen is undetermined. cDNA libraries of TCR beta carried unique molecular identifiers. TCRdb fed the PCR reads into MiXCR, producing one record per CDR3 protein. The sample holds 450,000 to 700,000 distinct CDR3 sequences, about 40% seen once. Per germline, CDR1 DFQATT and CDR2 SNEGSKA (reference sequence). The CDR3 is made up of 12 amino acids. V was trimmed by 0 bases and J by 7 bases, leaving 8 bases between them. The chain combines TRBV20-1 with TRBJ2-3; D not certain. This receptor was obtained from a girl between 10 and 17 years old with multiple sclerosis. Sequencing was performed on blood. CDR3 amino acids: CSARDRLYTQYF. CDR3 DNA: TGCAGTGCTAGAGACAGGCTTTATACGCAGTATTTT.